The T cell receptor (beta chain) described here comes from a study of metastatic and nonmetastatic thyroid tumors. Study-level background: Thyroid patients, malignant and benign, had repertoires compared across blood and tumor or nodule tissue. Study-wide points: According to reports, the diversity of TCR beta was significantly higher in malignant thyroid tumors than in benign nodules, and this held in both blood and tumor samples.

Germline CDR1 LGHDT, CDR2 YNNKEL (reference sequence). With 1 base clipped from V and 0 bases from J, the junction kept 9 bases outside the gene matches. The CDR3 spans 18 residues. Source study methods: Using the CDR3 differences seen across clinicopathological groups, the authors built a distant-metastasis classifier for papillary thyroid cancer, which was meant to discriminate distant-metastatic patients. TCRdb re-called clones from the PCR reads using MiXCR. These V and J calls are TCRdb output, not the study's own analysis. This table has around 19,000 clones, approximately 15% appearing once. Regarding this clone: Antigen: not known.

Not a single patient had been given any form of treatment at any point before undergoing thyroid surgery. V is TRBV3-1 and J is TRBJ1-1, with 9 bases matching TRBD1. This TCR derives from a female donor with papillary thyroid cancer or a benign thyroid nodule (not recorded which). Some clones in this sample may be carry-over from other donors' samples. Material for sequencing was tumor tissue. The CDR3 bases are TGTGCCAGCAGCCAAGGGACAGGGGACCTACCTATGAACACTGAAGCTTTCTTT. It yields the protein CASSQGTGDLPMNTEAFF.